The 18 T cell receptor beta chains given below trace back to one sample, sequenced in a study of T cell repertoires in cytomegalovirus infection. TCRdb re-called the reads with MiXCR, one entry per CDR3 protein. The sample includes some 590,000 distinct CDR3 sequences, over 35% of them seen just once. No antigens are known for them. The sample in question was cultured PBMCs, obtained from culture after CMV antigen stimulation. The receptors were sampled from a human donor in good health (CMV status not recorded). Some clones in this sample may be carry-over from other donors' samples.

This chain joins TRBV7-8 and TRBJ1-1; weak D call: TRBD1 (5 bases). The CDR3 is 14 residues long. V lost 7 bases, J lost 1 base, and 13 bases lay in between. Per the germline V gene, CDR1 is SGHVS and CDR2 is FQNEAQ. The DNA of the CDR3 is TGTGCCAGCACGGCCGGACACTCGAACACTGAAGCTTTCTTT. Its translation is CASTAGHSNTEAFF.

This clonotype was recorded a few times. J is TRBJ2-5 and V is TRBV20-1; 9 positions match TRBD1. The V gene end was trimmed by 5 bases and the J gene end by 3 bases; junction bases not matched to a gene: 10. The CDR3 contains 15 residues. Germline CDR1 DFQATT, CDR2 SNEGSKA (reference sequence). CDR3 protein: CSAPNPGQGEETQYF. CDR3 nucleotides: TGCAGTGCTCCAAACCCGGGACAGGGTGAAGAGACCCAGTACTTC.

The chain uses TRBV7-8 and TRBJ1-3, with D hard to call. Trimming shortened V by 1 base and J by 3 bases, and 7 bases separated the two germline ends. The CDR3 length is 14 residues. CDR1 is SGHVS, CDR2 FQNEAQ, per germline. The CDR3 nucleotides are TGTGCCAGCAGCTTAGTTGGGGTTGGAAACACCATATATTTT. Amino acids: CASSLVGVGNTIYF.

There are a few counts of this clonotype. The chain uses TRBV11-3 and TRBJ2-3, with 8 nucleotides matching TRBD1. The length of the CDR3 is 14 residues. Unmatched junction bases numbered 3, after V lost 3 bases and J lost 4 bases. CDR1 and CDR2 from the germline V gene are SGHNT and YENEEA. The CDR3 loop reads CASSLTGAADTQYF. As DNA, the CDR3 is TGTGCCAGCAGCTTGACAGGGGCCGCAGATACGCAGTATTTT. The entire variable domain, with the rest obtained from reference TRBV11-3 and TRBJ2-3, is as follows: EAGVVQSPRYKIIEKKQPVAFWCNPISGHNTLYWYLQNLGQGPELLIRYENEEAVDDSQLPKDRFSAERLKGVDSTLKIQPAELGDSAVYLCASSLTGAADTQYFGPGTRLTVL.

The V call is TRBV12-3 or TRBV12-4, the J call TRBJ1-5; 11 nucleotides match TRBD1. V shed 5 bases, J shed 6 bases, and the junction held 6 bases outside the gene matches. CDR3 length: 15 residues. The CDR3 DNA is TGTGCCAGCAGTACGCAGGACAGGGGGCTTCAGCCCCAGCATTTT. Its protein is CASSTQDRGLQPQHF.

This clonotype showed up just a few times. The rearrangement uses TRBV12-3 or TRBV12-4 and TRBJ2-2, with TRBD1 matching 7 bases. The junction had 6 bases not matched to a gene; V was cut back by 5 bases and J by 0 bases. The CDR3 runs to 16 residues. CDR3 residues: CASSPGDSSNTGELFF. The CDR3 DNA reads TGTGCCAGCAGTCCTGGGGACAGTTCGAACACCGGGGAGCTGTTTTTT.

This clonotype was seen a handful of times. This chain uses TRBV20-1 with TRBJ1-1; D call uncertain. Trimming left V 5 bases short and J 1 base short, with 14 bases between. Germline loops: CDR1 DFQATT, CDR2 SNEGSKA (reference sequence). The CDR3 contains 14 residues. CDR3 sequence: CSAPREGSNTEAFF. DNA of the CDR3: TGCAGTGCTCCCCGCGAGGGATCGAACACTGAAGCTTTCTTT.

The chain carries TRBV6-1 and TRBJ1-1; D is unclear. The CDR3 has 15 residues. Germline CDR1 MNHNS, CDR2 SASEGT. V lost 10 bases and J 0 bases, leaving 18 bases between the germline ends. CDR3 protein: CATSMLGRMNTEAFF. The DNA of the CDR3 is TGTGCCACCTCTATGTTGGGCCGAATGAACACTGAAGCTTTCTTT.

This chain connects TRBV11-3 to TRBJ2-5; the match to TRBD1 covers 7 bases. This CDR3 is 14 amino acids long. J lost 3 bases, V lost 1 base, and 2 bases had no gene match. Looked up from germline, CDR1 is SGHNT and CDR2 is YENEEA. CDR3 residues: CASSLGDSEETQYF. The CDR3 DNA is TGTGCCAGCAGCTTAGGGGACAGCGAAGAGACCCAGTACTTC.

The chain has TRBV18 and TRBJ1-2; D might be TRBD1 (5 bases). Per germline, CDR1 KGHSH and CDR2 LQKENI. The CDR3 extends over 15 amino acids. The V end lost 4 bases, the J end lost 3 bases, and 15 bases lay between the germline ends. Here the CDR3 reads CASSRAGGIDYGYTF. In nucleotides, the CDR3 is TGTGCCAGCTCACGAGCGGGGGGGATCGACTATGGCTACACCTTC.

The gene calls are TRBV7-9 and TRBJ2-1; 12 bases are shared with TRBD2. This CDR3 region has 16 residues. The junction had 7 bases not matched to a gene; V was cut back by 7 bases and J by 3 bases. CDR1 and CDR2 from the germline V gene are SEHNR and FQNEAQ (reference sequence). The DNA for the CDR3 is TGTGCCAGCACCCGTCTAGCGGGAGGGGACTACAATGAGCAGTTCTTC. It codes for CASTRLAGGDYNEQFF.

This clonotype appeared a few times. The rearrangement links TRBV20-1 to TRBJ2-1; 11 bases align to TRBD2. V was pared by 0 bases and J by 5 bases, with 3 bases of the junction left unmatched. The CDR3 totals 15 residues. Germline lookup yields CDR1 DFQATT and CDR2 SNEGSKA (reference sequence). DNA of the CDR3: TGCAGTGCTAGAGAACCGGGACTAGCGGACAATGAGCAGTTCTTC. It specifies CSAREPGLADNEQFF.

In its sample, this clonotype was seen a few times. This chain connects TRBV4-1 to TRBJ2-7; possible D gene TRBD1, 5 bases. The germline gives CDR1 MGHRA, CDR2 YSYEKL. This CDR3 has 12 residues. Trimming pared 4 bases from V and 3 bases from J, leaving 7 bases between. The CDR3 protein is CASSPDNYEQYF. Here the CDR3 DNA reads TGCGCCAGCAGCCCGGACAACTACGAGCAGTACTTC.

The chain recombines TRBV29-1 with TRBJ2-1; weak D call: TRBD1 (6 bases). Germline lookup yields CDR1 SQVTM and CDR2 ANQGSEA. Trimming took off 6 bases at V and 0 bases at J, with 15 bases between the two ends. The length of the CDR3 is 15 residues. CDR3 sequence reads: CSVDKARGSYNEQFF. The CDR3 coding sequence is TGCAGCGTGGACAAAGCCAGGGGCTCCTACAATGAGCAGTTCTTC.

The chain combines TRBV19 with TRBJ2-7; 8 bases are a match to TRBD1. Germline assignment: CDR1 LNHDA and CDR2 SQIVND (reference sequence). V dropped 6 bases and J dropped 2; count of bases not matched to a gene: 9. This CDR3 spans 15 amino acids. The CDR3 DNA reads as TGTGCCAGTAGCAACTGGGACAGGCCGGCCTACGAGCAGTACTTC. As protein: CASSNWDRPAYEQYF.

DNA of the CDR3: TGTGCCAGCAGTGCCAGGAGAAACTATGGCTACACCTTC. Encoded protein: CASSARRNYGYTF. The gene calls are TRBV28 and TRBJ1-2; no firm D call. V was pared by 5 bases and J by 2 bases, with 9 bases between. The CDR3 consists of 13 residues. Germline CDR1 is MDHEN and CDR2 is SYDVKM.

The sample holds a few counts of this clonotype. The rearrangement links TRBV7-6 to TRBJ2-3; 8 nucleotides line up with TRBD2. Germline CDR1 and CDR2: SGHVS and FNYEAQ. The CDR3 runs to 14 residues. J was trimmed by 5 bases and V by 1 base; bases with no gene match: 2. The CDR3, as DNA: TGTGCCAGCAGCTTAGTAAGCGGGGGAGATACGCAGTATTTT. It is translated as CASSLVSGGDTQYF. The variable domain in full, with the rest retrieved from reference TRBV7-6 and TRBJ2-3, is GAGVSQSPRYKVTKRGQDVALRCDPISGHVSLYWYRQALGQGPEFLTYFNYEAQQDKSGLPNDRFSAERPEGSISTLTIQRTEQRDSAMYRCASSLVSGGDTQYFGPGTRLTVL.

The rearrangement joins TRBV29-1 to TRBJ1-4; 10 nucleotides agree with TRBD1. Germline CDR1 is SQVTM and CDR2 is ANQGSEA. This CDR3 spans 14 amino acids. V was pared by 3 bases and J by 10 bases, with 8 bases of the junction left unmatched. The chain's CDR3 is CSVDTGTGATKLFF. Written as DNA, the CDR3 is TGCAGCGTTGACACCGGGACAGGGGCTACAAAACTGTTTTTT. Based on the CDR3 plus reference TRBV29-1 and TRBJ1-4, the full variable domain is SAVISQKPSRDICQRGTSLTIQCQVDSQVTMMFWYRQQPGQSLTLIATANQGSEATYESGFVIDKFPISRPNLTFSTLTVSNMSPEDSSIYLCSVDTGTGATKLFFGSGTQLSVL.